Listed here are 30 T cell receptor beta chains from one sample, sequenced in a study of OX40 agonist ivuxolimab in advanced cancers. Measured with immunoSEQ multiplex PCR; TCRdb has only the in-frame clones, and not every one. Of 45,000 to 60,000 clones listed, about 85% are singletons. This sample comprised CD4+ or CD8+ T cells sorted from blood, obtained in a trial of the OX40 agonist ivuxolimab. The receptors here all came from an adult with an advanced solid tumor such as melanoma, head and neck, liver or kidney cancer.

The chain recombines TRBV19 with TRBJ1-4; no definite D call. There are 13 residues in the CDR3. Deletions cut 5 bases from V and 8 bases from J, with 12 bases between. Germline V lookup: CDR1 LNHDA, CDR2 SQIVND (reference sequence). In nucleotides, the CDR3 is TGTGCCAGTAGTGCCCGTCCGGGAGAAAAACTGTTTTTT. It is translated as CASSARPGEKLFF. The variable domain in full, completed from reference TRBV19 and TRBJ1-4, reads DGGITQSPKYLFRKEGQNVTLSCEQNLNHDAMYWYRQDPGQGLRLIYYSQIVNDFQKGDIAEGYSVSREKKESFPLTVTSAQKNPTAFYLCASSARPGEKLFFGSGTQLSVL.

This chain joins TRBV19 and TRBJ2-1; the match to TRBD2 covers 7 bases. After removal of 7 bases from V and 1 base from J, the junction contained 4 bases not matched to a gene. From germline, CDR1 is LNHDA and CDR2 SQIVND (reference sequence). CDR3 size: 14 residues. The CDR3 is CASMGGTSYNEQFF. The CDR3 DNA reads TGTGCCAGTATGGGGGGGACTTCCTACAATGAGCAGTTCTTC. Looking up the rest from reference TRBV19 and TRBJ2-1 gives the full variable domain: DGGITQSPKYLFRKEGQNVTLSCEQNLNHDAMYWYRQDPGQGLRLIYYSQIVNDFQKGDIAEGYSVSREKKESFPLTVTSAQKNPTAFYLCASMGGTSYNEQFFGPGTRLTVL.

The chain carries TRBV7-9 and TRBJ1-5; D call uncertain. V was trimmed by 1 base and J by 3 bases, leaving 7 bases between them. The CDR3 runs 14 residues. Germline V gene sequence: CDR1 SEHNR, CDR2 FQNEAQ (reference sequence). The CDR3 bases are TGTGCCAGCAGCTTAGGGACGTTCAATCAGCCCCAGCATTTT. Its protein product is CASSLGTFNQPQHF.

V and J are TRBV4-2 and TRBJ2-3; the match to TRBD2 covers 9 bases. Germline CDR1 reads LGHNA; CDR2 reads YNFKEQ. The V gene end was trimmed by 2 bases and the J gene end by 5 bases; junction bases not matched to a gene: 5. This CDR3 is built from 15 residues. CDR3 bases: TGTGCCAGCAGCCAAATTAGCGGGAGTATAGATACGCAGTATTTT. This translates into CASSQISGSIDTQYF.

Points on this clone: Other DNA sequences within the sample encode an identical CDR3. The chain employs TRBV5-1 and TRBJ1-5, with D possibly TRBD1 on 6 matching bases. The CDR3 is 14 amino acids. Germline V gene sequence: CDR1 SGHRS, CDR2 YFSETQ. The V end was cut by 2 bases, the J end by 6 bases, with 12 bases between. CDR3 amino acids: CASSFGTGSQPQHF. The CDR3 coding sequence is TGCGCCAGCAGCTTTGGAACAGGGAGTCAGCCCCAGCATTTT.

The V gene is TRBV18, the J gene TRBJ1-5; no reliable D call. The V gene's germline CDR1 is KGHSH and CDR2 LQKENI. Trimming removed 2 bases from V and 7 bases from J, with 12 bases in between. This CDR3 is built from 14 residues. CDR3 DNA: TGTGCCAGCTCACCAAGGCAGGTGAACCAGCCCCAGCATTTT. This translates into CASSPRQVNQPQHF.

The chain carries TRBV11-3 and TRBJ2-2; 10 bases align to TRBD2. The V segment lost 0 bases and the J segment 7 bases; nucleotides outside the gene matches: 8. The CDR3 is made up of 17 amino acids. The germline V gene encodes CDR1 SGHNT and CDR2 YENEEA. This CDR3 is CASSLDELAGLGGELFF. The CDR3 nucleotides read TGTGCCAGCAGCTTAGATGAACTAGCGGGATTGGGCGGGGAGCTGTTTTTT.

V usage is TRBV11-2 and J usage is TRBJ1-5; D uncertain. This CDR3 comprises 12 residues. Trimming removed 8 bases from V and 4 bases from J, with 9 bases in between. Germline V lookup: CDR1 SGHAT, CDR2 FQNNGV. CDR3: CASGADNQPQHF. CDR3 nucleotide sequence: TGTGCCAGCGGTGCGGATAATCAGCCCCAGCATTTT.

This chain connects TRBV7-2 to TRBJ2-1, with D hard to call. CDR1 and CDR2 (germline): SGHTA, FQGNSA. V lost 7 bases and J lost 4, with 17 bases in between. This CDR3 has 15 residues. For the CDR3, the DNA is TGTGCCAGCACCCCGAGAGTGAGCAAATACAATGAGCAGTTCTTC. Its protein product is CASTPRVSKYNEQFF.

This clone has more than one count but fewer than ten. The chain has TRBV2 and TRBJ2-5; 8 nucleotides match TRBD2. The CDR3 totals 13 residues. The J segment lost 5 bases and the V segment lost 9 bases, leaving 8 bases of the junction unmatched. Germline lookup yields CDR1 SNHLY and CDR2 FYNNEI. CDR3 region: CASTGTRVETQYF. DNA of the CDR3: TGTGCCAGTACCGGGACTAGAGTTGAGACCCAGTACTTC.

This CDR3 is CASSSYRGGGTDTQYF. The CDR3, as DNA: TGCGCCAGCAGCTCCTACAGGGGGGGAGGCACAGATACGCAGTATTTT. V gene TRBV5-1 combines with J gene TRBJ2-3; D might be TRBD1 (8 bases). Germline lookup yields CDR1 SGHRS and CDR2 YFSETQ. Trimming shortened V by 3 bases and J by 1 base, and 15 bases separated the two germline ends. The CDR3 has 16 residues. The variable domain in full, completed from reference TRBV5-1 and TRBJ2-3, reads KAGVTQTPRYLIKTRGQQVTLSCSPISGHRSVSWYQQTPGQGLQFLFEYFSETQRNKGNFPGRFSGRQFSNSRSEMNVSTLELGDSALYLCASSSYRGGGTDTQYFGPGTRLTVL.

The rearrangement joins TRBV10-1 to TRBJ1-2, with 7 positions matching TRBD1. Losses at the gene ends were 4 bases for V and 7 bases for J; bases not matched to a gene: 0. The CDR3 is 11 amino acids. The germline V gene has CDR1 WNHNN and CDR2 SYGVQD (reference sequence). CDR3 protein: CASSGQGGYTF. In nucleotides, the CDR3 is TGCGCCAGCAGTGGACAGGGTGGCTACACCTTC.

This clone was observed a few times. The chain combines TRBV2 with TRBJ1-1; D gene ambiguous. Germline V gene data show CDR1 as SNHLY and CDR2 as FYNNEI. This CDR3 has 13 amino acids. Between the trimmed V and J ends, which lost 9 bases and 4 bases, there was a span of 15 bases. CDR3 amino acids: CASKSTWGTEAFF. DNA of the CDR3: TGTGCCAGTAAGTCCACTTGGGGCACTGAAGCTTTCTTT.

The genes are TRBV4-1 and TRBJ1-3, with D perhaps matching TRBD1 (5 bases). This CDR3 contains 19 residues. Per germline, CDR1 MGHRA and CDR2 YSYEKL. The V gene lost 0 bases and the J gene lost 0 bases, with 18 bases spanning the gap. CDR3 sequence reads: CASSQDPTDSLYSGNTIYF. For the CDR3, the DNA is TGCGCCAGCAGCCAAGACCCTACCGACAGCCTATACTCTGGAAACACCATATATTTT.

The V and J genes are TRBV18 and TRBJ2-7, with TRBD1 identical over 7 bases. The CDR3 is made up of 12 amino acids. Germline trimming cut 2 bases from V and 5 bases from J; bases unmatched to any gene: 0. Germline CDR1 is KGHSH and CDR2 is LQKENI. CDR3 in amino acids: CASSPTGDEQYF. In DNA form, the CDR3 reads TGTGCCAGCTCACCAACAGGGGACGAGCAGTACTTC.

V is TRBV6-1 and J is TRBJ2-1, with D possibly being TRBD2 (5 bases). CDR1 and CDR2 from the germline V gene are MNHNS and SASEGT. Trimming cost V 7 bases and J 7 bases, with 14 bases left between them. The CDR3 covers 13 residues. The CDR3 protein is CASNLGGWNEQFF. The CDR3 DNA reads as TGTGCCAGCAATCTGGGCGGGTGGAATGAGCAGTTCTTC.

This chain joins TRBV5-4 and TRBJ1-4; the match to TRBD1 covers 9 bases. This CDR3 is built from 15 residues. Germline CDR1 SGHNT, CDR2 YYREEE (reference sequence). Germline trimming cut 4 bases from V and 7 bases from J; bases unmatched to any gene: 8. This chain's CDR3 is CASSVGGQGIEKLFF. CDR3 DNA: TGTGCCAGCAGCGTGGGAGGACAGGGGATTGAAAAACTGTTTTTT.

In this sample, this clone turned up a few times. CDR3 DNA: TGTGCCAGCAGTTACTATCCGGGAGGTTACACCGGGGAGCTGTTTTTT. It translates to CASSYYPGGYTGELFF. V is TRBV6-6 and J is TRBJ2-2; 7 bases align to TRBD2. Looked up from germline, CDR1 is MNHNY and CDR2 is SVGAGI (reference sequence). The V gene end was trimmed by 1 base and the J gene end by 3 bases; junction bases not matched to a gene: 5. There are 16 residues in the CDR3.

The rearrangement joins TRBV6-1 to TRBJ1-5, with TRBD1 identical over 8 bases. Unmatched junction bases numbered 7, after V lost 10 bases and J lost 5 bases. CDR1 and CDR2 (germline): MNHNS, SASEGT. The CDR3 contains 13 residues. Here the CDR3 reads CATGQGNYQPQHF. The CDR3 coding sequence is TGTGCCACCGGACAGGGAAATTATCAGCCCCAGCATTTT.

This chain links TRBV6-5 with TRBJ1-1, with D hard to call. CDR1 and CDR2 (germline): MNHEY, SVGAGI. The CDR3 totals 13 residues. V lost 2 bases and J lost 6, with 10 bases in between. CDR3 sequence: CASSYGRSAEAFF. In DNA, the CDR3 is TGTGCCAGCAGTTACGGGAGGAGCGCTGAAGCTTTCTTT.

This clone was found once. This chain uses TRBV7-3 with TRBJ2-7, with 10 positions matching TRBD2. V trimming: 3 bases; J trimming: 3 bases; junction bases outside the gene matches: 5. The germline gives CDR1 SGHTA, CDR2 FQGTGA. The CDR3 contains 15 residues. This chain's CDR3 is CASSLTGTSVYEQYF. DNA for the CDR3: TGTGCCAGCAGCTTGACCGGGACTAGCGTCTACGAGCAGTACTTC.

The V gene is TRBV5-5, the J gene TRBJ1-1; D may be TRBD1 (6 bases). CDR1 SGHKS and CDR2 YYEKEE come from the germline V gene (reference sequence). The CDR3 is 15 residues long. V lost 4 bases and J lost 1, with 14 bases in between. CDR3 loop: CASSPGGQTNTEAFF. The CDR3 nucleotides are TGTGCCAGCAGCCCTGGGGGGCAGACGAACACTGAAGCTTTCTTT.

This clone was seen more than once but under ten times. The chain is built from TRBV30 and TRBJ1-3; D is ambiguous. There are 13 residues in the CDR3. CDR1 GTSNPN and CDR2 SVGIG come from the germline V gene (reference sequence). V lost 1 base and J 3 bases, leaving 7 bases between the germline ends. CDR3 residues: CAWSAGGGNTIYF. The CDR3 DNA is TGTGCCTGGAGTGCCGGAGGTGGAAACACCATATATTTT.

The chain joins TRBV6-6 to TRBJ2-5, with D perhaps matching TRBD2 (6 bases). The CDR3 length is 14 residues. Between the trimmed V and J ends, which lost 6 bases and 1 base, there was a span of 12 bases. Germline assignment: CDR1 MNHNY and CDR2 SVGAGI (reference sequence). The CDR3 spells CASSSGTVQETQYF. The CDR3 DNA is TGTGCCAGCAGCTCCGGGACTGTCCAAGAGACCCAGTACTTC.

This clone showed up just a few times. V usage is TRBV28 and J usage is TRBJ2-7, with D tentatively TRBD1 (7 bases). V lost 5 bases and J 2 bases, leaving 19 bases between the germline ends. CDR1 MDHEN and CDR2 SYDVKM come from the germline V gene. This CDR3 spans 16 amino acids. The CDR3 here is CASSPTAGQSAYEQYF. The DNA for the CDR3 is TGTGCCAGCAGTCCGACGGCGGGACAGTCTGCCTACGAGCAGTACTTC.

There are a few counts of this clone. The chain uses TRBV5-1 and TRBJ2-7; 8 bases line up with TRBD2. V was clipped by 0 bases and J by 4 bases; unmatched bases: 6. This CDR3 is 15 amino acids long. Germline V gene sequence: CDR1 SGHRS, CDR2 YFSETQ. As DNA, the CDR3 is TGCGCCAGCAGCTTGGCACCGAGCGGGAGATACGAGCAGTACTTC. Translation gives CASSLAPSGRYEQYF.

The CDR3 protein is CSVETSDHGYTF. The CDR3 bases are TGCAGCGTTGAAACCAGTGACCATGGCTACACCTTC. The rearrangement uses TRBV29-1 and TRBJ1-2, with no clear D. Per germline, CDR1 SQVTM and CDR2 ANQGSEA. The V end was cut by 2 bases, the J end by 6 bases, with 10 bases between. This CDR3 comprises 12 residues. The full variable domain, its missing parts supplied by reference TRBV29-1 and TRBJ1-2, is SAVISQKPSRDICQRGTSLTIQCQVDSQVTMMFWYRQQPGQSLTLIATANQGSEATYESGFVIDKFPISRPNLTFSTLTVSNMSPEDSSIYLCSVETSDHGYTFGSGTRLTVV.

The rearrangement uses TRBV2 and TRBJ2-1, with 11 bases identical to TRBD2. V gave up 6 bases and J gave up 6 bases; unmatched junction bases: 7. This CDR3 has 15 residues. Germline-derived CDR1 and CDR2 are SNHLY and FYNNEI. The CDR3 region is CASSRTSGGFNEQFF. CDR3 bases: TGTGCCAGCAGCCGCACTAGCGGGGGTTTCAATGAGCAGTTCTTC.

CDR3 coding DNA: TGTGCCTGGGCGGCCGGCACTGAAGCTTTCTTT. Translated: CAWAAGTEAFF. The chain has TRBV30 and TRBJ1-1; no clear D. This CDR3 spans 11 amino acids. V was clipped by 5 bases and J by 4 bases, with 8 bases between them. CDR1 is GTSNPN and CDR2 is SVGIG in the germline V gene (reference sequence).

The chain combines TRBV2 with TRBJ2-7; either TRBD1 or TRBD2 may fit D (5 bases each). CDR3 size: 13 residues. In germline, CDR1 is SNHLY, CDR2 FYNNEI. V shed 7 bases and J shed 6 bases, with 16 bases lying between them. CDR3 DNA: TGTGCCAGCACCGGGATGACGAGGGGCGAGCAGTACTTC. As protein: CASTGMTRGEQYF.